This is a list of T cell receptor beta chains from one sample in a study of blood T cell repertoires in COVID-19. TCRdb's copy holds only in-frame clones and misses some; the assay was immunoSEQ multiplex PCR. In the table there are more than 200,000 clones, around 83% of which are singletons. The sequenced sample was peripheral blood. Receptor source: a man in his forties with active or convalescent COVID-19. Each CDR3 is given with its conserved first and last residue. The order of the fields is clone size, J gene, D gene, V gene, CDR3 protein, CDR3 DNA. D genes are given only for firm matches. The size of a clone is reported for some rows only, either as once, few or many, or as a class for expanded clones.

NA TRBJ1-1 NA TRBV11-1 CASSFDRRTEAFF TGTGCCAGCAGCTTCGACAGGCGCACTGAAGCTTTCTTT
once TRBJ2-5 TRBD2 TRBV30 CAWSVGTSGGLLQETQYF TGTGCCTGGAGTGTGGGGACTAGCGGGGGATTACTACAAGAGACCCAGTACTTC
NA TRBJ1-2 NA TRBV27 CASSSLSSYGYTF TGTGCCAGCAGTTCCCTCTCGAGCTATGGCTACACCTTC
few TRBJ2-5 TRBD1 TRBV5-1 CASSLAGGQETQYF TGCGCCAGCAGCTTGGCAGGGGGCCAAGAGACCCAGTACTTC
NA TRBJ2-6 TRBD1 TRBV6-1 CASSVTGQGIIGANVLTF TGTGCCAGCAGTGTAACGGGACAGGGTATTATCGGGGCCAACGTCCTGACTTTC
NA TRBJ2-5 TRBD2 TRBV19 CAVSTGGVLGETQYF TGTGCCGTTTCTACCGGGGGGGTTCTAGGCGAGACCCAGTACTTC
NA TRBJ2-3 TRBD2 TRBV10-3 CAISESPRGSASGNTDTQYF TGTGCCATCAGTGAGTCCCCAAGGGGGTCGGCTAGCGGGAACACAGATACGCAGTATTTT
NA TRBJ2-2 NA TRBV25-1 CASSEYGQQGTGELFF TGTGCCAGCAGTGAATATGGGCAGCAGGGCACCGGGGAGCTGTTTTTT
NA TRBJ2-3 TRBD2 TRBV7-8 CASSLAGLGASGGRTDTQYF TGTGCCAGCAGCTTAGCGGGCCTGGGGGCTAGCGGGGGCCGCACAGATACGCAGTATTTT
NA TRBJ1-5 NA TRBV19 CASSDHWGGNQPQHF TGTGCCAGTAGCGACCACTGGGGGGGGAATCAGCCCCAGCATTTT
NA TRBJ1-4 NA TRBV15 CATQNNEKLFF TGTGCCACGCAGAATAATGAAAAACTGTTTTTT
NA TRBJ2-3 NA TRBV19 CASSLRGGANTDTQYF TGTGCCAGTAGTCTGAGGGGGGGGGCGAACACAGATACGCAGTATTTT
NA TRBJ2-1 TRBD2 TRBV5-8 CASSLVDSAGGMSSYNEQFF TGTGCCAGCAGCTTGGTTGATTCGGCGGGAGGGATGAGCTCCTACAATGAGCAGTTCTTC
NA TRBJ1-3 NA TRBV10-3 CAISESWQGSNTIYF TGTGCCATCAGTGAGTCTTGGCAGGGGAGTAACACCATATATTTT
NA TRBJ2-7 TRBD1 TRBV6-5 CASRGGQGFYEQYF TGTGCCAGCAGGGGAGGACAGGGTTTCTACGAGCAGTACTTC